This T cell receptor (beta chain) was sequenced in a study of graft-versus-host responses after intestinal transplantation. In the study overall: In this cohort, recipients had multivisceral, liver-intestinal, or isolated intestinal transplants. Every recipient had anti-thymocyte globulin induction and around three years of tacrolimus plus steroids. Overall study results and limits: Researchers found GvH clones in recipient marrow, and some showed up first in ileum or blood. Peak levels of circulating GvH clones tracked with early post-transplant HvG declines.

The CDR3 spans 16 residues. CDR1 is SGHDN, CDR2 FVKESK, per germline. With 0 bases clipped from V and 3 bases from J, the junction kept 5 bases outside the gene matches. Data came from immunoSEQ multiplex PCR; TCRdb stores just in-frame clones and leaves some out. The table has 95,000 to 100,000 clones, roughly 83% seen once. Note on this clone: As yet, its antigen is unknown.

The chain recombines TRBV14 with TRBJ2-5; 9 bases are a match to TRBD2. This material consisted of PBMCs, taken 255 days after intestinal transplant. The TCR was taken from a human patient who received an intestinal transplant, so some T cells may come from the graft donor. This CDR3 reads CASSQEWLAGKETQYF. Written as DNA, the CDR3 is TGTGCCAGCAGCCAAGAGTGGCTAGCGGGAAAAGAGACCCAGTACTTC.